These 11 T cell receptor beta chains came from one sample sequenced in a study of T cell responses to AZD1222 COVID-19 vaccine. Profiling relied on immunoSEQ multiplex PCR, and the TCRdb table lists in-frame clones only, not all of them. The profile covers approximately 140,000 clones, with roughly 90% appearing a single time and 2.5% to 4% taken by the ten largest. The sequencing used peripheral blood, collected 28 days after the second AZD1222 dose. The receptors were gathered from an adult who received the AZD1222 COVID-19 vaccine.

This clone has a handful of counts. The rearrangement joins TRBV5-1 to TRBJ1-2; D not certain. The germline CDR1 and CDR2 sequences are SGHRS and YFSETQ. This CDR3 comprises 15 residues. The V end lost 0 bases, the J end lost 4 bases, and 13 bases lay between the germline ends. The CDR3 DNA reads TGCGCCAGCAGCTTGGCCAGTCCCGGAACCTATGGCTACACCTTC. Encoded protein: CASSLASPGTYGYTF.

The V gene is TRBV4-3, the J gene TRBJ1-2; no firm D call. V shed 3 bases and J shed 4 bases, with 12 bases lying between them. The CDR3 has 14 amino acids. CDR1 LGHNA and CDR2 YSLEER come from the germline V gene. The CDR3 sequence is CASSQAGRSYGYTF. CDR3 DNA: TGCGCCAGCAGCCAGGCCGGACGGAGCTATGGCTACACCTTC.

V usage is TRBV10-1 and J usage is TRBJ1-2; D call uncertain. V was pared by 9 bases and J by 5 bases, with 16 bases between. The CDR3 is 13 amino acids. Germline CDR1 is WNHNN and CDR2 is SYGVQD (reference sequence). CDR3 sequence (DNA): TGCGCCAGTCCGGACCGAGCCCCTTATGGCTACACCTTC. This gives the protein CASPDRAPYGYTF.

This clone was seen only once. The V call is TRBV2, the J call TRBJ2-2; no clear D gene. Germline assignment: CDR1 SNHLY and CDR2 FYNNEI. The ends were cut back, 9 bases at V and 1 base at J, with 18 bases in the middle. The CDR3 extends over 16 amino acids. This chain's CDR3 is CASQIWAEMNTGELFF. The CDR3 DNA is TGTGCCAGTCAGATCTGGGCAGAGATGAACACCGGGGAGCTGTTTTTT.

The rearrangement links TRBV6-2 or TRBV6-3 to TRBJ2-1; 12 nucleotides agree with TRBD2. Germline V gives CDR1 MNHEY, CDR2 SVGEGT. After removal of 0 bases from V and 2 bases from J, the junction contained 11 bases not matched to a gene. This CDR3 is built from 20 residues. The CDR3: CASSYSTLAGGVGTYNEQFF. CDR3 in DNA: TGTGCCAGCAGTTACTCGACGCTAGCGGGAGGGGTAGGAACCTACAATGAGCAGTTCTTC.

The chain is built from TRBV11-2 and TRBJ2-3; 9 bases are a match to TRBD1. CDR3 length: 15 residues. Germline values: CDR1 SGHAT, CDR2 FQNNGV. V dropped 3 bases and J dropped 3; count of bases not matched to a gene: 4. The CDR3 is CASSLGQGGTDTQYF. The CDR3 DNA reads as TGTGCCAGCAGCTTGGGACAGGGAGGTACAGATACGCAGTATTTT.

The J gene is TRBJ2-1, the V gene TRBV24-1; 15 nucleotides agree with TRBD2. This CDR3 contains 24 residues. Germline loops: CDR1 KGHDR, CDR2 SFDVKD. V gave up 5 bases and J gave up 0 bases; unmatched junction bases: 22. In DNA form, the CDR3 reads TGTGCCACCAGTGCTCCCCCGGGACTAGCGGGAGGAGGCTCCCGTAAGAGCTCCTACAATGAGCAGTTCTTC. This gives the protein CATSAPPGLAGGGSRKSSYNEQFF.

V usage is TRBV30 and J usage is TRBJ2-1, with D uncertain. Germline CDR1 GTSNPN, CDR2 SVGIG (reference sequence). CDR3 length: 13 amino acids. Trimming shortened V by 2 bases and J by 4 bases, and 9 bases separated the two germline ends. The CDR3 nucleotides are TGTGCCTGGAGTTTGGATCCTTACAATGAGCAGTTCTTC. Residues: CAWSLDPYNEQFF. The variable domain in full, with the rest retrieved from reference TRBV30 and TRBJ2-1, is SQTIHQWPATLVQPVGSPLSLECTVEGTSNPNLYWYRQAAGRGLQLLFYSVGIGQISSEVPQNLSASRPQDRQFILSSKKLLLSDSGFYLCAWSLDPYNEQFFGPGTRLTVL.

J is TRBJ2-3 and V is TRBV5-1; perhaps D is TRBD1 or TRBD2 (5 bases each). Germline V lookup: CDR1 SGHRS, CDR2 YFSETQ. The CDR3 totals 15 residues. Trimming left V 6 bases short and J 1 base short, with 15 bases between. CDR3 loop: CASTPGAQGTDTQYF. For the CDR3, the DNA is TGCGCCAGCACCCCCGGGGCCCAGGGCACAGATACGCAGTATTTT.

The V call is TRBV28, the J call TRBJ1-2, with D uncertain. This CDR3 has 15 amino acids. Germline V lookup: CDR1 MDHEN, CDR2 SYDVKM. V was clipped by 6 bases and J by 3 bases, with 17 bases between them. CDR3 in amino acids: CASRGAEIWDYGYTF. The CDR3 bases are TGTGCCAGCAGAGGAGCAGAGATCTGGGACTATGGCTACACCTTC.

The rearrangement links TRBV11-3 to TRBJ2-3, with TRBD2 matching over 7 bases. The CDR3 runs to 14 residues. V was pared by 5 bases and J by 10 bases, with 12 bases of the junction left unmatched. From germline, CDR1 is SGHNT and CDR2 YENEEA. The CDR3: CASSRDPSGIAQYF. The CDR3 nucleotides read TGTGCCAGCAGCCGGGACCCTAGCGGTATTGCGCAGTATTTT.